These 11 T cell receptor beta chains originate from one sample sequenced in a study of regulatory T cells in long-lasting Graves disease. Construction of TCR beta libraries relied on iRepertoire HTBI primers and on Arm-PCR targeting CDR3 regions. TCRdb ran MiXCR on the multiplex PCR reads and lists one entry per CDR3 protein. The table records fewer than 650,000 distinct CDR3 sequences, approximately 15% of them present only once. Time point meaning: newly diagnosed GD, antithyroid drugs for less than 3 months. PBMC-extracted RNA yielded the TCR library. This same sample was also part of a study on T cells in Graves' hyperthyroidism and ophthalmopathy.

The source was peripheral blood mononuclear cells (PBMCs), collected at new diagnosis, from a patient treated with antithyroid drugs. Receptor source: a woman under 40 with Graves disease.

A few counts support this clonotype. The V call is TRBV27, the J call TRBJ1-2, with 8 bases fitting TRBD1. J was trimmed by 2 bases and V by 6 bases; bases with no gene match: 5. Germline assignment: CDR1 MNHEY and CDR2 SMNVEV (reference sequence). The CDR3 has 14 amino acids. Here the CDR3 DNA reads TGTGCCAGCAGCTCGTACAGGGGGAACTATGGCTACACCTTC. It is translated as CASSSYRGNYGYTF.

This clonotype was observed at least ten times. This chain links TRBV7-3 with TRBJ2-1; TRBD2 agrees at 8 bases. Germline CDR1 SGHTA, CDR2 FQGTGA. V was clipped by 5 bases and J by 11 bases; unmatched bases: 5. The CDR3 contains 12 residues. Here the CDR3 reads CASSPLAGKQFF. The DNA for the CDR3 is TGTGCCAGCAGCCCATTAGCGGGAAAGCAGTTCTTC. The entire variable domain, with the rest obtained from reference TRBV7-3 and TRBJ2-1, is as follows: GAGVSQTPSNKVTEKGKYVELRCDPISGHTALYWYRQSLGQGPEFLIYFQGTGAADDSGLPNDRFFAVRPEGSVSTLKIQRTERGDSAVYLCASSPLAGKQFFGPGTRLTVL.

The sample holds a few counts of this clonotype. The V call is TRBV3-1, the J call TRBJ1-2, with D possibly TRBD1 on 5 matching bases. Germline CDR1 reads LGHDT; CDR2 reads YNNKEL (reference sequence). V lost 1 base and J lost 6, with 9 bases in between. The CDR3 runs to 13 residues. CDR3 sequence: CASSQVPRDGYTF. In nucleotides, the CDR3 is TGTGCCAGCAGCCAAGTCCCCAGGGATGGCTACACCTTC.

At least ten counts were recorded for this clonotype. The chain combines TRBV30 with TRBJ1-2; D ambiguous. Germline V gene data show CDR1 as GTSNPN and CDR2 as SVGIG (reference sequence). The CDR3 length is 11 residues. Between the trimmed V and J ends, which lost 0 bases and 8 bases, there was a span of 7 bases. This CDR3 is CAWSVRFGYTF. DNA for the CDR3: TGTGCCTGGAGTGTCCGATTCGGCTACACCTTC.

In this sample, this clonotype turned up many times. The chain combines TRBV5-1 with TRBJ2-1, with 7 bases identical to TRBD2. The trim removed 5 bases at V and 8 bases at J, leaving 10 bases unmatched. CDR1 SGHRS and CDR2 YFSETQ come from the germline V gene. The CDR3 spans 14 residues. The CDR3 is CASRRGSGYDEQFF. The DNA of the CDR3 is TGCGCCAGCAGACGCGGGAGTGGTTATGATGAGCAGTTCTTC. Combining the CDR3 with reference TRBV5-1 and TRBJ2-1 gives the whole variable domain KAGVTQTPRYLIKTRGQQVTLSCSPISGHRSVSWYQQTPGQGLQFLFEYFSETQRNKGNFPGRFSGRQFSNSRSEMNVSTLELGDSALYLCASRRGSGYDEQFFGPGTRLTVL.

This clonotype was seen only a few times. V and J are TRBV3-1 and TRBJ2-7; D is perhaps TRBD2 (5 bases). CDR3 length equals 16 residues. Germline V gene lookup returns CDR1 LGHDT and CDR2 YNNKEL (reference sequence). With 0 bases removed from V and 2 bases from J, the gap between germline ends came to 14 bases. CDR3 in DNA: TGTGCCAGCAGCCAAGATAGACCAGCGGAAGCCTACGAGCAGTACTTC. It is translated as CASSQDRPAEAYEQYF.

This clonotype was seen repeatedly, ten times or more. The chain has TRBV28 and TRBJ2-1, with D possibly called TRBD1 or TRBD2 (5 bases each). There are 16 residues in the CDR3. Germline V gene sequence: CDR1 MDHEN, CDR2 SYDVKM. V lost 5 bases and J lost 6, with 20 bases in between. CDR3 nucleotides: TGTGCCAGCAGTATAGACCGGGACCTGAGGACCAATGAGCAGTTCTTC. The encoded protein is CASSIDRDLRTNEQFF.

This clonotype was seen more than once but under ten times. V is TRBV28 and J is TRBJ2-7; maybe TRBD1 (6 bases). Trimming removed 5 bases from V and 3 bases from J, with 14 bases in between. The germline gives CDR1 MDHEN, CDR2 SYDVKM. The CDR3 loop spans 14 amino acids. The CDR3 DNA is TGTGCCAGCAGTCCCAGGGGACCCTACTACGAGCAGTACTTC. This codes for CASSPRGPYYEQYF.

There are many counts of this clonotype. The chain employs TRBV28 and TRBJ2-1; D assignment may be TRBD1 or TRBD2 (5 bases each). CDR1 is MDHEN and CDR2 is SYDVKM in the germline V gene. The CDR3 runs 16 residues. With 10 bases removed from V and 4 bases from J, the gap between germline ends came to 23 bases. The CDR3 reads CATQFSPGTRYNEQFF. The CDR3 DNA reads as TGTGCCACCCAGTTTTCCCCCGGGACGAGATACAATGAGCAGTTCTTC.

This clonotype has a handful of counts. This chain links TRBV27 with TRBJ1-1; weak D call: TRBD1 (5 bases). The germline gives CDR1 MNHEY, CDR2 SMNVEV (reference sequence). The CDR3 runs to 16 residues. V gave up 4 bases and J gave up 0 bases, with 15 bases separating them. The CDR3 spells CASSSDWGGVNTEAFF. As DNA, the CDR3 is TGTGCCAGCAGTTCCGACTGGGGGGGGGTGAACACTGAAGCTTTCTTT.

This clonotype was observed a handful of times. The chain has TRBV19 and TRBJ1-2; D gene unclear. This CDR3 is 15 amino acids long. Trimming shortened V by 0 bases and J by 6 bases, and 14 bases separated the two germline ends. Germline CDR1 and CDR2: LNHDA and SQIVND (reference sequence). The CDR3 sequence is CASSIDRYSRDGYTF. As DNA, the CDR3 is TGTGCCAGTAGTATAGATCGCTACTCAAGGGATGGCTACACCTTC.